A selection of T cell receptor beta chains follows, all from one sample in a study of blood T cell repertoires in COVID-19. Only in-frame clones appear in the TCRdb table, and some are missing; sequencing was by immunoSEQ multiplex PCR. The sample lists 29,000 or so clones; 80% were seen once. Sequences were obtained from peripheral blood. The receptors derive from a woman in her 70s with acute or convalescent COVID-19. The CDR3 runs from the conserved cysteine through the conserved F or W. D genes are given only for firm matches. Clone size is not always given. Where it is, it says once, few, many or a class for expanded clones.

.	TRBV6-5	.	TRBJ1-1	CASSYTGSFDTEAFF	TGTGCCAGCAGTTACACAGGGTCTTTTGACACTGAAGCTTTCTTT
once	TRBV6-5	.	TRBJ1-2	CASSPEEGGYYGYTF	TGTGCCAGCAGTCCCGAAGAGGGCGGGTACTATGGCTACACCTTC
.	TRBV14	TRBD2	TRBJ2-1	CASSLRLAGVHEQFF	TGTGCCAGCAGCCTTCGACTAGCGGGAGTACATGAGCAGTTCTTC
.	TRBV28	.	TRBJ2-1	CASRGSGFNEQFF	TGTGCCAGCAGAGGTAGCGGCTTTAATGAGCAGTTCTTC
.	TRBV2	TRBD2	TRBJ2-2	CATSGTSGRRRDTGELFF	TGTGCCACATCCGGGACTAGCGGGAGAAGGAGGGACACCGGGGAGCTGTTTTTT
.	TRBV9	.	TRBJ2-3	CASSVGGAMADTQYF	TGTGCCAGCAGCGTAGGGGGCGCGATGGCAGATACGCAGTATTTT
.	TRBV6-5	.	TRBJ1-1	CASSSTRGGRAVEAFF	TGTGCCAGCAGTTCTACCCGGGGAGGGAGGGCTGTTGAAGCTTTCTTT
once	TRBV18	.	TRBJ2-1	CASSLKSNEQFF	TGTGCCAGCTCCCTCAAGAGCAATGAGCAGTTCTTC
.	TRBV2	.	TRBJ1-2	CASSEGRNYGYTF	TGTGCCAGCAGTGAGGGCAGAAACTATGGCTACACCTTC
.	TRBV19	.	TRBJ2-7	CASSMPGNTYEQYF	TGTGCCAGTAGTATGCCAGGGAATACCTACGAGCAGTACTTC
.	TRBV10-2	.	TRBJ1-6	CASSETGHPLISPLHF	TGCGCCAGCAGTGAAACGGGACATCCGCTAATTTCACCCCTCCACTTT
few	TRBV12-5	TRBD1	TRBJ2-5	CASEQGLETQYF	TGTGCTAGTGAACAGGGGCTAGAGACCCAGTACTTC
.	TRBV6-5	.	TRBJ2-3	CASSYSGAGTDTQYF	TGTGCCAGCAGTTACTCGGGGGCAGGCACAGATACGCAGTATTTT
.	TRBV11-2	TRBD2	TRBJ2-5	CASSPRVAGGAETQYF	TGTGCCAGCAGCCCCAGGGTAGCGGGAGGAGCGGAGACCCAGTACTTC
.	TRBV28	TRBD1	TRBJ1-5	CASSLGPGTGKHQPQHF	TGTGCCAGCAGTTTAGGCCCCGGGACAGGGAAACATCAGCCCCAGCATTTT
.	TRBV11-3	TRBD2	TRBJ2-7	CASSMGLAGVDEQYF	TGTGCCAGCAGCATGGGACTAGCGGGAGTGGACGAGCAGTACTTC
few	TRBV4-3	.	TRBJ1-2	CASSRDLDINGYTF	TGCGCCAGCAGCCGAGATTTGGACATCAACGGCTACACCTTC
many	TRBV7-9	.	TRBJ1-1	CASSLGSLNTEAFF	TGTGCCAGCAGCTTAGGGAGTCTGAACACTGAAGCTTTCTTT
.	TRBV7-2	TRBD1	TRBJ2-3	CASSPDRVQPRGTDTQYF	TGTGCCAGCAGTCCAGACAGGGTACAGCCCCGGGGAACAGATACGCAGTATTTT
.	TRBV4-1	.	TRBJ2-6	CASSQTGVSSGANVLTF	TGCGCCAGCAGCCAAACAGGTGTGAGCTCTGGGGCCAACGTCCTGACTTTC
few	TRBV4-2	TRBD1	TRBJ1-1	CASSQRGQARNTEAFF	TGTGCCAGCAGCCAGCGGGGACAGGCTCGGAACACTGAAGCTTTCTTT
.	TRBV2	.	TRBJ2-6	CASKSSARGSGANVLTF	TGTGCCAGCAAATCTTCAGCCCGGGGGTCTGGGGCCAACGTCCTGACTTTC
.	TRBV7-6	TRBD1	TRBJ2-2	CASSPGQGRSGELFF	TGTGCCAGCAGCCCGGGACAGGGACGGTCCGGGGAGCTGTTTTTT
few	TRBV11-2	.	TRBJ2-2	CASSLNRDTGELFF	TGTGCCAGCAGCTTGAACAGGGACACCGGGGAGCTGTTTTTT